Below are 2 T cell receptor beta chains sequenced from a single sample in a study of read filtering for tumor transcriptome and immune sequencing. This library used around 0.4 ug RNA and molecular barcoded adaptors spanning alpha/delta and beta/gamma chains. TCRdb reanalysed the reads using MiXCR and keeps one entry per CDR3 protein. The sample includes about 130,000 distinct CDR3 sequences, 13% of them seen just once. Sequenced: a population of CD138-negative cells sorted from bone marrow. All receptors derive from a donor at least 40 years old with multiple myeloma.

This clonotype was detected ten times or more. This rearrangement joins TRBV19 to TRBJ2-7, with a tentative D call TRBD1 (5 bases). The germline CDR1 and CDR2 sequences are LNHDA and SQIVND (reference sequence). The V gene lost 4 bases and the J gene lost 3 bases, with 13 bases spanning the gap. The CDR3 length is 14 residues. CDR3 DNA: TGTGCCAGTAGTACAGACACGGACATCTACGAGCAGTACTTC. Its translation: CASSTDTDIYEQYF.

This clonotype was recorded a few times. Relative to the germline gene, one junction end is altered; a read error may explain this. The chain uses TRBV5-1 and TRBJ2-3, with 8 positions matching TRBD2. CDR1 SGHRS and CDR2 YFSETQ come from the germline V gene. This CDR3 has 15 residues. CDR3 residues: CACSLELAGLDTQYF. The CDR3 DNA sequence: TGCGCCTGCAGCTTGGAGCTAGCGGGCCTAGATACGCAGTATTTT.